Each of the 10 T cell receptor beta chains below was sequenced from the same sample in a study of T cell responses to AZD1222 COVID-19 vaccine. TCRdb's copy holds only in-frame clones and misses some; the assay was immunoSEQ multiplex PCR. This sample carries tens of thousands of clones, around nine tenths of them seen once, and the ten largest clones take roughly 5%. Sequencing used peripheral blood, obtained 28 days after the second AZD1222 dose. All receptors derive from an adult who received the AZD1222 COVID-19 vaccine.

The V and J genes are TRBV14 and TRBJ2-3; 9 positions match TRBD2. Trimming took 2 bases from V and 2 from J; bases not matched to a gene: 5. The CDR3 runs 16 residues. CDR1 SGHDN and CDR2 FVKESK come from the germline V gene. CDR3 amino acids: CASSQLAGTSTDTQYF. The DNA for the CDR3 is TGTGCCAGCAGCCAACTAGCGGGGACCTCCACAGATACGCAGTATTTT.

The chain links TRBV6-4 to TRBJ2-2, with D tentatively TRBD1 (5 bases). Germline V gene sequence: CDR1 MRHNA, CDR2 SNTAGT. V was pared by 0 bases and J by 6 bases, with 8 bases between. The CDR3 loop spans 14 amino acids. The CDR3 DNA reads TGTGCCAGCAGTGACTCCAGGGCGGCCGGGGAGCTGTTTTTT. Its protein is CASSDSRAAGELFF.

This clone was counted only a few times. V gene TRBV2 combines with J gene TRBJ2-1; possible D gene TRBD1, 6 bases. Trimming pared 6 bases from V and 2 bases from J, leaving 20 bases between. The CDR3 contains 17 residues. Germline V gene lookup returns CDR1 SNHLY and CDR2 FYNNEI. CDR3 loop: CASSQRGQGMAYNEQFF. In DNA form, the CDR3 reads TGTGCCAGCAGCCAGCGCGGGCAGGGGATGGCCTACAATGAGCAGTTCTTC. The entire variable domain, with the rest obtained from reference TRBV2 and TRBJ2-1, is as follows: EPEVTQTPSHQVTQMGQEVILRCVPISNHLYFYWYRQILGQKVEFLVSFYNNEISEKSEIFDDQFSVERPDGSNFTLKIRSTKLEDSAMYFCASSQRGQGMAYNEQFFGPGTRLTVL.

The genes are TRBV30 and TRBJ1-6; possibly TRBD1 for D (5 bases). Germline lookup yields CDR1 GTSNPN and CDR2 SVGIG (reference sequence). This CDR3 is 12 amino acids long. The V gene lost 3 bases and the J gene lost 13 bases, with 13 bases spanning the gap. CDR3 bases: TGTGCCTGGAGGCAGGGATCGGGTCCCCTCCACTTT. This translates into CAWRQGSGPLHF. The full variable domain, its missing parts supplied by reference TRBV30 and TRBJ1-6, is SQTIHQWPATLVQPVGSPLSLECTVEGTSNPNLYWYRQAAGRGLQLLFYSVGIGQISSEVPQNLSASRPQDRQFILSSKKLLLSDSGFYLCAWRQGSGPLHFGNGTRLTVT.

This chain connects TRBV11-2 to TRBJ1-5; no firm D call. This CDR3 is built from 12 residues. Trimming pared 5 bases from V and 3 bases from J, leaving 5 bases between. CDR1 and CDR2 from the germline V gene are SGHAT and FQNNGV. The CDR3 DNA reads TGTGCCAGCAGCCAGCTCAATCAGCCCCAGCATTTT. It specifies CASSQLNQPQHF. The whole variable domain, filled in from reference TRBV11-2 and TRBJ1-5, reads EAGVAQSPRYKIIEKRQSVAFWCNPISGHATLYWYQQILGQGPKLLIQFQNNGVVDDSQLPKDRFSAERLKGVDSTLKIQPAKLEDSAVYLCASSQLNQPQHFGDGTRLSIL.

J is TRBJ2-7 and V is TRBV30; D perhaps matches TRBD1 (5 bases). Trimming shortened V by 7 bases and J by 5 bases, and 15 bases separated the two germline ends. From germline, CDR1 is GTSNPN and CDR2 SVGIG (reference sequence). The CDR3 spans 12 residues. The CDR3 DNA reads TGTGCCTCGGGTCCCCAGGGCGACGAGCAGTACTTC. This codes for CASGPQGDEQYF.

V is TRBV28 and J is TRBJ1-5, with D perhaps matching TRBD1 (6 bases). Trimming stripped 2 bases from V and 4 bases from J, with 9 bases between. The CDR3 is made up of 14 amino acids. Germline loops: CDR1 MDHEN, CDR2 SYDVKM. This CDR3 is CASSLTQGNQPQHF. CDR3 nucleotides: TGTGCCAGCAGTTTAACGCAGGGGAATCAGCCCCAGCATTTT.

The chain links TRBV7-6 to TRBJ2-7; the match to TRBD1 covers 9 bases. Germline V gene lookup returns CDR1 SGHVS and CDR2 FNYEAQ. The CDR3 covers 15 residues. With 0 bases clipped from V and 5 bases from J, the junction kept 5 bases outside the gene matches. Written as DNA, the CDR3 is TGTGCCAGCAGCTTAGCGGGACAGGGTATCCACGAGCAGTACTTC. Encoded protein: CASSLAGQGIHEQYF.

In DNA form, the CDR3 reads TGTGCCAGCAGTTGGGGACTAGCGGGGGGTTGGGATGAGCAGTTCTTC. This sequence encodes CASSWGLAGGWDEQFF. The chain is built from TRBV6-5 and TRBJ2-1; 15 bases are a match to TRBD2. The CDR3 spans 16 residues. CDR1 and CDR2 (germline): MNHEY, SVGAGI. The ends lost 4 bases at V and 8 bases at J; junction bases unmatched: 6.

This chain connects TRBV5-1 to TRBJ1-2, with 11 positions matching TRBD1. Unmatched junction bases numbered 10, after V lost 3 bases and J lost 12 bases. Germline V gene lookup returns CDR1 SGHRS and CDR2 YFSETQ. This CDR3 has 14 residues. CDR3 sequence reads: CASSWGTGGDSDTF. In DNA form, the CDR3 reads TGCGCCAGCAGCTGGGGGACAGGGGGTGACTCAGACACCTTC.